This T cell receptor (beta chain) was observed in a study of T cell responses to AZD1222 COVID-19 vaccine. At the level of the study: The analysis combined second doses at about 4 or about 12 weeks.

Overall study results and limits: Spike-wide coverage was observed for vaccine-associated CD4 TCRs, with dominant responses at 160-218 and 743-854. Variant regions that are unmutated are reportedly the target of nearly half of spike-specific TCRs. Donors in the cohort were predominantly white British and more often female, and clonal diversity was possibly underestimated.

Trimming left V 2 bases short and J 11 bases short, with 16 bases between. This CDR3 has 14 residues. Per the germline V gene, CDR1 is SGHNT and CDR2 is YENEEA. A remark on this clone: What it recognizes is unknown.

Some clones are missing from TCRdb's copy, which holds only in-frame ones; the method was immunoSEQ multiplex PCR. The sample lists some 180,000 clones, roughly 92% occurring once. This TCR was sampled from an adult in good health. The sequences come from peripheral blood, collected on day 0 of AZD1222 vaccination. The chain carries TRBV11-3 and TRBJ2-1, with D tentatively TRBD1 or TRBD2 (5 bases each). CDR3 nucleotide sequence: TGTGCCAGCAGCTTAACGCATGGGGGAGCGCAGCAGTTCTTC. Its translation: CASSLTHGGAQQFF.